A selection of T cell receptor beta chains follows, all from one sample in a study of blood T cell repertoires in COVID-19. Produced via immunoSEQ multiplex PCR; TCRdb's table is partial and in-frame only. The sample records about 230,000 clones, roughly 85% being singletons. Sequencing was carried out using peripheral blood. These receptor sequences come from a man aged 40-50 years with acute or convalescent COVID-19. CDR3s include the opening cysteine and the closing phenylalanine or tryptophan. D genes are given only for firm matches. Only some rows state a clone size, as once, few, many or a class for expanded clones.

D gene,CDR3 length,J gene,clone size,V gene,CDR3 protein,CDR3 DNA
.,14,TRBJ1-2,.,TRBV3-1/TRBV3-2,CASSPDRLSYGYTF,TGTGCCAGCAGCCCAGACAGGCTGAGCTATGGCTACACCTTC
.,14,TRBJ1-2,.,TRBV3-1/TRBV3-2,CASSHRGGDYGYTF,TGTGCCAGCAGCCACCGGGGGGGCGACTATGGCTACACCTTC
TRBD1,13,TRBJ1-1,.,TRBV27,CASSSTGFREAFF,TGTGCCAGCAGTTCGACAGGGTTCAGGGAAGCTTTCTTT
.,14,TRBJ2-7,once,TRBV6-5,CASSYSLEAYEQYF,TGTGCCAGCAGTTACTCCCTCGAGGCCTACGAGCAGTACTTC
.,17,TRBJ1-6,few,TRBV5-1,CASSSGQTSSYNSPLHF,TGCGCCAGCAGCTCCGGACAGACCAGCTCCTATAATTCACCCCTCCACTTT
.,15,TRBJ2-1,.,TRBV9,CASSPRLSAYNEQFF,TGTGCCAGCAGCCCCCGGCTGAGCGCCTACAATGAGCAGTTCTTC
TRBD2,15,TRBJ2-7,.,TRBV18,CASSPSIAGVNEQYF,TGTGCCAGCTCACCAAGTATAGCGGGGGTGAACGAGCAGTACTTC
TRBD1,14,TRBJ2-7,.,TRBV19,CASSARDRVYEQYF,TGTGCCAGTAGTGCCCGGGACAGGGTCTACGAGCAGTACTTC
.,16,TRBJ2-7,.,TRBV9,CASSARESDVSYEQYF,TGTGCCAGCAGCGCGCGGGAATCGGACGTATCCTACGAGCAGTACTTC
.,15,TRBJ2-5,.,TRBV7-3,CASSATGMGQETQYF,TGTGCCAGCAGCGCAACAGGGATGGGACAAGAGACCCAGTACTTC
.,15,TRBJ2-1,.,TRBV27,CASSLNLRQNNEQFF,TGTGCCAGCAGTTTAAATCTACGCCAAAACAATGAGCAGTTCTTC
.,13,TRBJ1-2,.,TRBV27,CASRKGGDYGYTF,TGTGCCAGCAGAAAAGGAGGGGACTATGGCTACACCTTC
.,15,TRBJ1-3,.,TRBV9,CASSAQGNSGNTIYF,TGTGCCAGCAGCGCGCAGGGTAACTCTGGAAACACCATATATTTT
TRBD1,14,TRBJ1-2,.,TRBV9,CASSLRAGGGYDTF,TGTGCCAGCAGCCTTCGCGCAGGGGGTGGGTATGACACCTTC
.,12,TRBJ1-1,.,TRBV28,CASSPARAEAFF,TGTGCCAGCAGCCCCGCGCGGGCTGAAGCTTTCTTT